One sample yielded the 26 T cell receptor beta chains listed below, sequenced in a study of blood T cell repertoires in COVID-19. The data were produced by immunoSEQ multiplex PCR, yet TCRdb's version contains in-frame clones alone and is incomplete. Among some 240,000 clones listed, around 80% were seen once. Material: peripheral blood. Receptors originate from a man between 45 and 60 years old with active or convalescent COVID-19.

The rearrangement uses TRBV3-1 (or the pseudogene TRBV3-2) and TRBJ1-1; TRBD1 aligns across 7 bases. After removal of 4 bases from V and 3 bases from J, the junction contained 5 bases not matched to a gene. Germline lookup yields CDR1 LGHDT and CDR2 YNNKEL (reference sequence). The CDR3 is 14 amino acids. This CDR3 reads CASSPHDRDTEAFF. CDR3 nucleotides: TGTGCCAGCAGCCCTCACGACAGGGACACTGAAGCTTTCTTT.

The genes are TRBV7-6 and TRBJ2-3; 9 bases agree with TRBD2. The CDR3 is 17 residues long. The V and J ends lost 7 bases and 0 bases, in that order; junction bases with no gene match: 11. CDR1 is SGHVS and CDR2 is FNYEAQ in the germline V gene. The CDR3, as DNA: TGTGCCAGCACCCGCTCTAGCGGGGCGTTTAGCACAGATACGCAGTATTTT. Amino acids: CASTRSSGAFSTDTQYF.

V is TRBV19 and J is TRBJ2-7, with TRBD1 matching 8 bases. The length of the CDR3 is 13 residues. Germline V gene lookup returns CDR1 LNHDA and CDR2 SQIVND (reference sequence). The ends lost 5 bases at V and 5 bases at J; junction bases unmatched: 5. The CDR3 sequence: CASSLGQGHEQYV. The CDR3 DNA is TGTGCCAGTAGTCTCGGACAGGGCCACGAGCAGTACGTC.

The CDR3 spells CASSLSGEGRVAGYTF. The CDR3 nucleotides read TGTGCCAGCAGCTTAAGCGGTGAGGGTCGGGTGGCTGGCTACACCTTC. This chain connects TRBV7-3 to TRBJ1-2; D gene uncertain. CDR1 and CDR2 (germline): SGHTA, FQGTGA. This CDR3 spans 16 amino acids. V was pared by 1 base and J by 7 bases, with 19 bases between.

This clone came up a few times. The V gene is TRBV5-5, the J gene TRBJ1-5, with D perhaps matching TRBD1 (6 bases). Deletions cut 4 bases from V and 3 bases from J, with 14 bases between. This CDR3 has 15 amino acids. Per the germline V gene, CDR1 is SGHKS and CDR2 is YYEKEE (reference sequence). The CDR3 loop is CASSTITGSNQPQHF. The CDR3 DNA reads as TGTGCCAGCAGCACTATAACAGGGTCCAATCAGCCCCAGCATTTT. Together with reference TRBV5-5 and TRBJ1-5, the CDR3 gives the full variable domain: DAGVTQSPTHLIKTRGQQVTLRCSPISGHKSVSWYQQVLGQGPQFIFQYYEKEERGRGNFPDRFSARQFPNYSSELNVNALLLGDSALYLCASSTITGSNQPQHFGDGTRLSIL.

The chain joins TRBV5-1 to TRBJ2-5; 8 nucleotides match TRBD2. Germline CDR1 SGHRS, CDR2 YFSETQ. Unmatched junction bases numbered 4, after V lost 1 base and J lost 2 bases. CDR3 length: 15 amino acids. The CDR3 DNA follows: TGCGCCAGCAGCTTGTACCCGGGAGGGCAAGAGACCCAGTACTTC. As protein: CASSLYPGGQETQYF.

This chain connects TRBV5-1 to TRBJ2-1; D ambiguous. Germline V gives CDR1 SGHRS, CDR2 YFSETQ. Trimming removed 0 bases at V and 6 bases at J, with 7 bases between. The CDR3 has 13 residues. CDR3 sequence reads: CASSLVTGNEQFF. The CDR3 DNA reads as TGCGCCAGCAGCTTGGTGACTGGCAATGAGCAGTTCTTC.

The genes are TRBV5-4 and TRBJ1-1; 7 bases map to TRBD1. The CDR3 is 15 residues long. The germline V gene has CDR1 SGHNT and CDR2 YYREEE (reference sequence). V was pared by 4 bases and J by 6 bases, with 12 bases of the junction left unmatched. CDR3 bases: TGTGCCAGCAGCCCTGGCCCCTACAGGGGACCTGAAGCTTTCTTT. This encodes CASSPGPYRGPEAFF.

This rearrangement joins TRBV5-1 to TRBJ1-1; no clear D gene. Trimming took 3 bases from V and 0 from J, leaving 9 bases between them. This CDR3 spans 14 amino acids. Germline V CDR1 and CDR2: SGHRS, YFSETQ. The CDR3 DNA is TGCGCCAGCAGCTCGGGTCTCGTGAACACTGAAGCTTTCTTT. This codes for CASSSGLVNTEAFF.

The CDR3: CASSLVSGTGGLEQYV. DNA for the CDR3: TGTGCCAGCAGCTTGGTCAGTGGGACAGGGGGCCTCGAGCAGTACGTC. This sequence joins TRBV5-5 and TRBJ2-7; 12 bases match TRBD1. The CDR3 extends over 16 amino acids. Per the germline V gene, CDR1 is SGHKS and CDR2 is YYEKEE (reference sequence). J was trimmed by 6 bases and V by 0 bases; bases with no gene match: 7.

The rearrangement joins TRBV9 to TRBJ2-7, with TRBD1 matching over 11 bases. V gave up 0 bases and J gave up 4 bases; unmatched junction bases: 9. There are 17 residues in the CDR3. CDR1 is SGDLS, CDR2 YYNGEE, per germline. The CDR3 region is CASSVVEVGTGGYEQYF. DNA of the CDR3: TGTGCCAGCAGCGTAGTAGAAGTTGGGACAGGGGGTTACGAGCAGTACTTC. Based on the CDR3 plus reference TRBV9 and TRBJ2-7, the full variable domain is DSGVTQTPKHLITATGQRVTLRCSPRSGDLSVYWYQQSLDQGLQFLIQYYNGEERAKGNILERFSAQQFPDLHSELNLSSLELGDSALYFCASSVVEVGTGGYEQYFGPGTRLTVT.

The CDR3 DNA reads TGTGCCAGCAGTGAAGACTTATCGGACACTGAAGCTTTCTTT. Translating gives CASSEDLSDTEAFF. This chain connects TRBV6-1 to TRBJ1-1; D is unclear. Germline V CDR1 and CDR2: MNHNS, SASEGT. This CDR3 is built from 14 residues. V was cut by 1 base and J by 3 bases, with 9 bases left in between.

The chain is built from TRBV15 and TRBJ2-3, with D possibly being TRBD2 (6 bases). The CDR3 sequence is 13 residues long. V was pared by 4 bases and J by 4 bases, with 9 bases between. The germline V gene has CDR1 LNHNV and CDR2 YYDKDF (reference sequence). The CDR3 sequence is CATSIRRADTQYF. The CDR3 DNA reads TGTGCCACCAGCATACGGAGGGCAGATACGCAGTATTTT.

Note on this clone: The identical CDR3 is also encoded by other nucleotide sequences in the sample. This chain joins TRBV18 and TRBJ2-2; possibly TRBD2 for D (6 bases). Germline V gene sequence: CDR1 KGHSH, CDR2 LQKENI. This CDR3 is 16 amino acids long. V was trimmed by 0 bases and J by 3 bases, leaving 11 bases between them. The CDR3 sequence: CASSPPGGGDTGELFF. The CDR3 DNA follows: TGTGCCAGCTCACCACCGGGGGGTGGCGACACCGGGGAGCTGTTTTTT.

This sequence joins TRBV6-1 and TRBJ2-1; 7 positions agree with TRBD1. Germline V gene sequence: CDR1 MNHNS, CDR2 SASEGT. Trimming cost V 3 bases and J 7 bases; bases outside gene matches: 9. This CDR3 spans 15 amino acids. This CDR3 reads CASSDIGTVKNEQFF. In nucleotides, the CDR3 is TGTGCCAGCAGTGATATAGGGACAGTCAAAAATGAGCAGTTCTTC.

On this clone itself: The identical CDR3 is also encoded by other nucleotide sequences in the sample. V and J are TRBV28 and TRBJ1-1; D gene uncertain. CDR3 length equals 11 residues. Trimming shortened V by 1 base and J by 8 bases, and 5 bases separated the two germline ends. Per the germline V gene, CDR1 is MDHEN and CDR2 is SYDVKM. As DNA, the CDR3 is TGTGCCAGCAGTTTATACAGCGAAGCTTTCTTT. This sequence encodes CASSLYSEAFF.

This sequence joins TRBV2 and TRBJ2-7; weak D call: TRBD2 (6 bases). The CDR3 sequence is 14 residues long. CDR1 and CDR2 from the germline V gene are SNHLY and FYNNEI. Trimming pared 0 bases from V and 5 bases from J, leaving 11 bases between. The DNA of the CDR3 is TGTGCCAGCAGTGAAGCGCTCGGGGGAAACGAGCAGTACGTC. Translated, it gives CASSEALGGNEQYV.

CDR3 amino acids: CASSSTGTRGYTF. The CDR3 nucleotides are TGTGCCAGCAGCTCCACAGGGACCAGGGGCTACACCTTC. This chain joins TRBV28 and TRBJ1-2; D is possibly TRBD1 (6 bases). Deletions cut 6 bases from V and 8 bases from J, with 16 bases between. This CDR3 region has 13 residues. Germline V gene lookup returns CDR1 MDHEN and CDR2 SYDVKM.

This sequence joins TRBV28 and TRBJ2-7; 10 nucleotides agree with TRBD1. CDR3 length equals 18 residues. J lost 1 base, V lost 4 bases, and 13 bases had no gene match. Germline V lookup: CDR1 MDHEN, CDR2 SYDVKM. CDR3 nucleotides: TGTGCCAGCAGTTACGGGAGACAGGGGGCAATTGGGTCCTACGAGCAGTACTTC. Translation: CASSYGRQGAIGSYEQYF.

The CDR3 DNA is TGTGCCAGCAGCTTCGGACCCAGCGGGGCCTACGAGCAGTACGTC. It encodes CASSFGPSGAYEQYV. The chain has TRBV5-4 and TRBJ2-7; TRBD2 matches 7 bases. The CDR3 is 15 residues long. After removal of 2 bases from V and 2 bases from J, the junction contained 7 bases not matched to a gene. The germline V gene encodes CDR1 SGHNT and CDR2 YYREEE (reference sequence).

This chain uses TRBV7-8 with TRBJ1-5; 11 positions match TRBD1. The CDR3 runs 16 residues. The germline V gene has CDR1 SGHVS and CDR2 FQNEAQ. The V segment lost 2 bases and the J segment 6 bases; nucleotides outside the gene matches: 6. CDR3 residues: CASSLRRTGGIQPQHF. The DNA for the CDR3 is TGTGCCAGCAGCTTACGCCGGACAGGGGGCATTCAGCCCCAGCATTTT.

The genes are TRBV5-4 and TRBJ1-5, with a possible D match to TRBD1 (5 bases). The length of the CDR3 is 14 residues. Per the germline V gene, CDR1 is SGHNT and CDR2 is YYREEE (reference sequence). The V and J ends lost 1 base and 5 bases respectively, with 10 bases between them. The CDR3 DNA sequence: TGTGCCAGCAGCTTGTTCGGGGGTGATCAGCCCCAGCATTTT. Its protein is CASSLFGGDQPQHF.

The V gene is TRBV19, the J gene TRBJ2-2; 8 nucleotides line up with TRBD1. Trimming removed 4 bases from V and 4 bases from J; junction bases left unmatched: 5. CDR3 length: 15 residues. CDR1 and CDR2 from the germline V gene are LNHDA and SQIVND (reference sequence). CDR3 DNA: TGTGCCAGTAGTAGAGGACAGGGTGGCACCGGGGAGCTGTTTTTT. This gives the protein CASSRGQGGTGELFF.

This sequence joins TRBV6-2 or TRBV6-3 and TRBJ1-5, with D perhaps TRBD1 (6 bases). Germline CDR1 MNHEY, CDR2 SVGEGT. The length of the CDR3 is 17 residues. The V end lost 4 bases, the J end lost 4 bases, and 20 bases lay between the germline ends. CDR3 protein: CASSFSTTRDINQPQHF. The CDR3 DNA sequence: TGTGCCAGCAGTTTCTCCACCACCCGGGACATTAATCAGCCCCAGCATTTT.

The CDR3 bases are TGTGCCAGTAACCCGGGACAGGGGACTCGGGGCTACACCTTC. Encoded protein: CASNPGQGTRGYTF. The rearrangement uses TRBV19 and TRBJ1-2; 10 nucleotides line up with TRBD1. V was clipped by 7 bases and J by 8 bases; unmatched bases: 10. Germline assignment: CDR1 LNHDA and CDR2 SQIVND (reference sequence). The CDR3 is 14 residues long.

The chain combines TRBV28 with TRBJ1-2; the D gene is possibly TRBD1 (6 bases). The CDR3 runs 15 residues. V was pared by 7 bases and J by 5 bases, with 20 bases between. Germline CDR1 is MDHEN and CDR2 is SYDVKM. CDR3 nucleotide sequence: TGTGCCAGCACACTAGGGGGAGGGGCATGGTATGGCTACACCTTC. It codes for CASTLGGGAWYGYTF.